The 10 T cell receptor beta chains listed next were all sequenced from one sample in a study of identical twins. One entry per CDR3 protein, called by TCRdb with MiXCR from the 5' RACE reads. The sample includes roughly 480,000 distinct CDR3 sequences, 20% to 30% seen only once; the top ten take about 2.7%. The same sample was also studied in work on T cells expressing NK-cell markers.

The sequenced sample was CD4+ T cells sorted from blood. Receptors originate from a woman aged 18-29 years in good health.

This clonotype appeared a few times. The gene calls are TRBV20-1 and TRBJ1-4; D ambiguous. Trimming left V 3 bases short and J 8 bases short, with 10 bases between. Germline CDR1 DFQATT, CDR2 SNEGSKA (reference sequence). This CDR3 contains 12 residues. CDR3 DNA: TGCAGTGCTAGGGTAGGGAAGGAAAAACTGTTTTTT. It encodes CSARVGKEKLFF.

This clonotype was observed a handful of times. The rearrangement uses TRBV20-1 and TRBJ2-7, with D possibly being TRBD2 (5 bases). The germline gives CDR1 DFQATT, CDR2 SNEGSKA (reference sequence). This CDR3 comprises 12 residues. Between the trimmed V and J ends, which lost 3 bases and 4 bases, there was a span of 10 bases. CDR3 sequence: CSARGRRYEQYF. The CDR3 nucleotides read TGCAGTGCTAGGGGGAGAAGGTACGAGCAGTACTTC.

The gene calls are TRBV6-5 and TRBJ1-6, with TRBD1 matching over 12 bases. The CDR3 contains 15 residues. V lost 4 bases and J lost 9; bases outside the gene matches: 4. Germline V gene lookup returns CDR1 MNHEY and CDR2 SVGAGI. The CDR3 here is CASSSRDRGRSPLHF. Written as DNA, the CDR3 is TGTGCCAGCAGTTCCCGGGACAGGGGGCGTTCACCCCTCCACTTT.

This clonotype appeared a few times. The chain links TRBV5-5 to TRBJ2-5; 7 positions agree with TRBD1. CDR1 and CDR2 (germline): SGHKS, YYEKEE (reference sequence). The J segment lost 7 bases and the V segment lost 5 bases, leaving 11 bases of the junction unmatched. The CDR3 spans 14 residues. The CDR3 sequence is CASSGDRLHGTQYF. The CDR3 DNA follows: TGTGCCAGCAGTGGGGACAGATTACACGGGACCCAGTACTTC. Full variable domain (outside the CDR3, taken from reference TRBV5-5 and TRBJ2-5): DAGVTQSPTHLIKTRGQQVTLRCSPISGHKSVSWYQQVLGQGPQFIFQYYEKEERGRGNFPDRFSARQFPNYSSELNVNALLLGDSALYLCASSGDRLHGTQYFGPGTRLLVL.

CDR3 sequence reads: CASQGGPRVETQYF. CDR3 bases: TGTGCCAGCCAAGGCGGTCCTCGAGTGGAGACCCAGTACTTC. The J gene is TRBJ2-5, the V gene TRBV6-1; no clear D gene. The V and J ends lost 8 bases and 5 bases respectively, with 18 bases between them. Germline V gene lookup returns CDR1 MNHNS and CDR2 SASEGT. This CDR3 is built from 14 residues.

The V and J genes are TRBV6-1 and TRBJ2-7; D unresolved. There are 13 residues in the CDR3. The V and J ends lost 6 bases and 8 bases respectively, with 17 bases between them. CDR1 is MNHNS, CDR2 SASEGT, per germline. Written as DNA, the CDR3 is TGTGCCAGCAGAGGCCGGACCGGTCTCAAGCAGTACTTC. Amino acid sequence: CASRGRTGLKQYF.

This clonotype has just one count. The rearrangement links TRBV20-1 to TRBJ2-5; D is unresolved. The V and J ends lost 6 bases and 5 bases respectively, with 19 bases between them. Germline CDR1 and CDR2: DFQATT and SNEGSKA (reference sequence). The CDR3 extends over 14 amino acids. CDR3 loop: CSAQRLGVRETQYF. The CDR3 DNA is TGCAGTGCCCAGAGGCTAGGAGTGAGGGAGACCCAGTACTTC.

The chain is built from TRBV6-1 and TRBJ1-1; no reliable D call. The germline CDR1 and CDR2 sequences are MNHNS and SASEGT. Trimming removed 2 bases from V and 4 bases from J, with 14 bases in between. The length of the CDR3 is 15 residues. The CDR3, as DNA: TGTGCCAGCAGTGAACTTGGGATAACTGCCACTGAAGCTTTCTTT. Residues: CASSELGITATEAFF.

This clonotype has more than one count but fewer than ten. The chain joins TRBV10-3 to TRBJ2-1; 7 nucleotides align to TRBD2. Germline assignment: CDR1 ENHRY and CDR2 SYGVKD. The CDR3 extends over 16 amino acids. The V gene end was trimmed by 6 bases and the J gene end by 7 bases; junction bases not matched to a gene: 15. CDR3 DNA sequence: TGTGCCATCAGCTCCCGGTCTTGGAGCGGGACTAATGAGCAGTTCTTC. The encoded protein is CAISSRSWSGTNEQFF.

This clonotype was detected only a few times. This chain joins TRBV6-1 and TRBJ1-6; D is ambiguous. Trimming left V 5 bases short and J 11 bases short, with 13 bases between. Germline assignment: CDR1 MNHNS and CDR2 SASEGT. This CDR3 spans 13 amino acids. CDR3: CASSPLRWTPLHF. In DNA form, the CDR3 reads TGTGCCAGCAGTCCCCTACGCTGGACACCCCTCCACTTT.